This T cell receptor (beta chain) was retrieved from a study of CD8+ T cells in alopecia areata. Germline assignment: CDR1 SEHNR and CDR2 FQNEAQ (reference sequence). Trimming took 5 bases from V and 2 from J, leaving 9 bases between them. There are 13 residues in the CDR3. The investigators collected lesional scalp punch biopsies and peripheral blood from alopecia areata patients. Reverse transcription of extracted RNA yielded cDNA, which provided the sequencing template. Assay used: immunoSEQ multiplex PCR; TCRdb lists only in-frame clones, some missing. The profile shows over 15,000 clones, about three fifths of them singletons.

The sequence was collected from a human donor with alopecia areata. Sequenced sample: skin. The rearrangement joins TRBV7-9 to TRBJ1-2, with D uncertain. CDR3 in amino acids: CASSPGENYGYTF. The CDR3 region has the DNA TGTGCCAGCAGCCCCGGGGAAAACTATGGCTACACCTTC. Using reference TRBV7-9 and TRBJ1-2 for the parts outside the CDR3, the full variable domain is DTGVSQNPRHKITKRGQNVTFRCDPISEHNRLYWYRQTLGQGPEFLTYFQNEAQLEKSRLLSDRFSAERPKGSFSTLEIQRTEQGDSAMYLCASSPGENYGYTFGSGTRLTVV.